This T cell receptor beta chain was found in a study of blood T cell repertoires in COVID-19. The repertoire was sequenced with immunoSEQ multiplex PCR; TCRdb's copy has only in-frame clones and lacks some. The sample lists around 130,000 clones, more than 80% occurring once. The V end was cut by 2 bases, the J end by 3 bases, with 10 bases between. CDR3 length: 14 residues. Looked up from germline, CDR1 is LGHNA and CDR2 is YSLEER. Input material: peripheral blood. The origin of this receptor is a human donor in a cohort sampled during active COVID-19. This chain uses TRBV4-3 with TRBJ1-2; the D gene is possibly TRBD1 (6 bases). The CDR3 reads CASSQSGTYYGYTF. DNA for the CDR3: TGCGCCAGCAGCCAAAGCGGGACATACTATGGCTACACCTTC.